Listed here are 5 T cell receptor beta chains from one sample, sequenced in a study of T cell responses to AZD1222 COVID-19 vaccine. Profiling relied on immunoSEQ multiplex PCR, and the TCRdb table lists in-frame clones only, not all of them. The sample has 95,000 to 150,000 clones, 85% to 90% seen once. This material consisted of peripheral blood, taken on day 0 of MenACWY control vaccination. The receptors derive from an adult in good health.

This clone was observed a handful of times. V gene TRBV6-2 or TRBV6-3 combines with J gene TRBJ2-7; 8 bases fit TRBD2. The length of the CDR3 is 15 residues. The V gene end was trimmed by 6 bases and the J gene end by 4 bases; junction bases not matched to a gene: 11. CDR1 MNHEY and CDR2 SVGEGT come from the germline V gene. CDR3 nucleotide sequence: TGTGCCAGCAGCACCCTTTTAGCGGGAATTTACGAGCAGTACTTC. Translation gives CASSTLLAGIYEQYF.

The gene calls are TRBV5-5 and TRBJ1-1; a weak D match, TRBD1 (6 bases). The CDR3 consists of 16 residues. V was shortened by 4 bases and J by 5 bases, with 21 bases between the two germline ends. Germline V gene lookup returns CDR1 SGHKS and CDR2 YYEKEE (reference sequence). CDR3 coding DNA: TGTGCCAGCAGCCCTATGGAAACAGGGAAGAGGACTGAAGCTTTCTTT. Translation gives CASSPMETGKRTEAFF.

The V and J genes are TRBV11-2 and TRBJ1-3; D may be TRBD1 (5 bases). The CDR3 loop spans 16 amino acids. CDR1 and CDR2 (germline): SGHAT, FQNNGV. Trimming cost V 1 base and J 4 bases, with 14 bases left between them. CDR3 coding DNA: TGTGCCAGCAGCTTAGGTGTAACAGGTTCAGGAAACACCATATATTTT. Amino acids: CASSLGVTGSGNTIYF.

The chain uses TRBV7-8 and TRBJ2-1, with TRBD2 matching 13 bases. The length of the CDR3 is 18 residues. The V gene end was trimmed by 4 bases and the J gene end by 7 bases; junction bases not matched to a gene: 13. Germline V gives CDR1 SGHVS, CDR2 FQNEAQ. The CDR3 nucleotides are TGTGCCAGCAGCTCAAAGATGGGACTAGCGGGACTCGGGAATGAGCAGTTCTTC. This gives the protein CASSSKMGLAGLGNEQFF.

J is TRBJ1-2 and V is TRBV5-4, with a possible D match to TRBD1 (6 bases). Germline V lookup: CDR1 SGHNT, CDR2 YYREEE (reference sequence). The CDR3 is made up of 14 amino acids. V was clipped by 0 bases and J by 4 bases, with 10 bases between them. The CDR3 loop reads CASSLGQEVYGYTF. The CDR3 DNA sequence: TGTGCCAGCAGCTTGGGACAGGAGGTCTATGGCTACACCTTC. Filled out from reference TRBV5-4 and TRBJ1-2, the complete variable domain reads ETGVTQSPTHLIKTRGQQVTLRCSSQSGHNTVSWYQQALGQGPQFIFQYYREEENGRGNFPPRFSGLQFPNYSSELNVNALELDDSALYLCASSLGQEVYGYTFGSGTRLTVV.